This T cell receptor beta chain is drawn from a study of blood T cell repertoires in COVID-19. For the study at large: Material from acute and convalescent COVID-19 was sourced from the United States, Italy and Spain. T cells, B-cell-depleted T cells, or PBMCs supplied cDNA or gDNA.

This clone was observed once. The CDR3 runs 14 residues. Trimming cost V 6 bases and J 4 bases, with 13 bases left between them. CDR1 and CDR2 from the germline V gene are KGHSH and LQKENI. In the authors' workflow: Quantification of nucleated cells was approximated via reference gene primer amplification. The table came from immunoSEQ multiplex PCR; TCRdb's copy has only in-frame clones and leaves some out. That table furnishes V, J and clone size, whereas the DNA furnished D and trimming. The sample contains 100,000 to 120,000 clones, about 75% of which appear only once. J is TRBJ2-1 and V is TRBV18, with D possibly matching TRBD2 (6 bases). Sequenced sample: peripheral blood. This clonotype originated in a woman older than 75 with active or convalescent COVID-19. The CDR3 sequence: CASSPAGSYNEQFF. The CDR3 DNA sequence: TGTGCCAGCTCCCCCGCGGGGAGTTACAATGAGCAGTTCTTC.